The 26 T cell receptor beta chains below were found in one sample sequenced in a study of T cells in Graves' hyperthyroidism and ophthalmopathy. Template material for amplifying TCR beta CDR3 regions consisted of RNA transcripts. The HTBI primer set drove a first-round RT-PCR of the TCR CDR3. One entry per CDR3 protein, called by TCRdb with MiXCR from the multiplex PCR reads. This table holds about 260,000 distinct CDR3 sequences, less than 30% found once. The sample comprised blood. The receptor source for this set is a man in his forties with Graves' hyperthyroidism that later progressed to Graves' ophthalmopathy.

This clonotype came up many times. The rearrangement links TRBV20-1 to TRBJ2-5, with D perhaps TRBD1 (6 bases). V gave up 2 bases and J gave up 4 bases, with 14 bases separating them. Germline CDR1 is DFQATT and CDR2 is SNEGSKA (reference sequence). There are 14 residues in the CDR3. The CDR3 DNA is TGCAGTGCTAGAACGGGACAAGGGGGAGAGACCCAGTACTTC. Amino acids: CSARTGQGGETQYF.

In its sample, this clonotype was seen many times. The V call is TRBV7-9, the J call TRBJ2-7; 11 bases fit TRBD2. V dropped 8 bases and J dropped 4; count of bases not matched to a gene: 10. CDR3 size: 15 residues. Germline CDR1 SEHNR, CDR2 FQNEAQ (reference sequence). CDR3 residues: CASERTSGSTYEQYF. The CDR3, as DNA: TGTGCCAGCGAGAGAACTAGCGGGAGTACGTACGAGCAGTACTTC.

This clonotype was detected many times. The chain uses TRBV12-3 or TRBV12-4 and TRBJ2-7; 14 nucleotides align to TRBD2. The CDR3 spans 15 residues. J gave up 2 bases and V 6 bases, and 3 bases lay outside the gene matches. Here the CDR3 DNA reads TGTGCCAGCAGCAGACTAGCGGGAGGGCCCTACGAGCAGTACTTC. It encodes CASSRLAGGPYEQYF.

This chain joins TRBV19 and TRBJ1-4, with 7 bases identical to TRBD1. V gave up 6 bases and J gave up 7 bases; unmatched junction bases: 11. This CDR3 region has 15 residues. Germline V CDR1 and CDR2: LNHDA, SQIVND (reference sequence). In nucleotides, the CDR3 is TGTGCCAGTAGGCGTACAGGGGACGGCGTTGAAAAACTGTTTTTT. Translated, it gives CASRRTGDGVEKLFF.

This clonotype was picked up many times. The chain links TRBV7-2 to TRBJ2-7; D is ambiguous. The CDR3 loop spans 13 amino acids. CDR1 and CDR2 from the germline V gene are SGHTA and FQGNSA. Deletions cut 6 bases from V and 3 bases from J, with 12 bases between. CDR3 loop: CASRVVGNYEQYF. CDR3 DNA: TGTGCCAGCAGGGTCGTGGGTAACTACGAGCAGTACTTC.

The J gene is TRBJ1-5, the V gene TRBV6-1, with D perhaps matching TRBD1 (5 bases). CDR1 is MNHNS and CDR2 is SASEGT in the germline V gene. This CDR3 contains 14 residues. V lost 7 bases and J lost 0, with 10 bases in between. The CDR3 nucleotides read TGTGCCAGCACCAGCCAGGGTAGCAATCAGCCCCAGCATTTT. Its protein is CASTSQGSNQPQHF.

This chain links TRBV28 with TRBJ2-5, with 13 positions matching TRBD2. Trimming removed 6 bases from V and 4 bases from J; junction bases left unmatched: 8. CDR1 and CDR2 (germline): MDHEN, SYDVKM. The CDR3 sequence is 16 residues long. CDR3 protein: CASSYGTSGIVETQYF. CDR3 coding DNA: TGTGCCAGCAGCTACGGGACTAGCGGGATAGTAGAGACCCAGTACTTC.

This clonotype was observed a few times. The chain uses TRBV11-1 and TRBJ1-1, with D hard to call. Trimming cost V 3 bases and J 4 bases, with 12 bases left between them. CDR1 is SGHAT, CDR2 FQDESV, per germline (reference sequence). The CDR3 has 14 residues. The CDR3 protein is CASSFGQFFTEAFF. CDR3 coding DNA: TGTGCCAGCAGCTTTGGTCAGTTTTTCACTGAAGCTTTCTTT.

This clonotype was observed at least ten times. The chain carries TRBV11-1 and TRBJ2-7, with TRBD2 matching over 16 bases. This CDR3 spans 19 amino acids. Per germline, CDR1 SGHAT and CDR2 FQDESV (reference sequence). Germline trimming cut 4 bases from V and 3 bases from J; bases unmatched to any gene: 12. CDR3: CASSSSYRGTSGRGYEQYF. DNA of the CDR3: TGTGCCAGCAGCTCGTCTTACCGCGGGACTAGCGGGAGGGGCTACGAGCAGTACTTC. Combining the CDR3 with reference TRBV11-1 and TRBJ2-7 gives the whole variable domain EAEVAQSPRYKITEKSQAVAFWCDPISGHATLYWYRQILGQGPELLVQFQDESVVDDSQLPKDRFSAERLKGVDSTLKIQPAELGDSAMYLCASSSSYRGTSGRGYEQYFGPGTRLTVT.

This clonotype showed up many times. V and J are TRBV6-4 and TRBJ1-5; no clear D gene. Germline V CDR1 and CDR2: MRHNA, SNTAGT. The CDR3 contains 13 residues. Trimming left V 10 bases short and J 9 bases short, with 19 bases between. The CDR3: CATPTFQRPPQHF. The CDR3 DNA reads TGTGCCACCCCAACCTTTCAGAGGCCGCCCCAGCATTTT.

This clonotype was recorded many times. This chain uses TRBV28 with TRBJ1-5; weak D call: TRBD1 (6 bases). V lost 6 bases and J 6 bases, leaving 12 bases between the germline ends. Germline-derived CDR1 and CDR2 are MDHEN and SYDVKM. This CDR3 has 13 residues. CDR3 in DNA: TGTGCCAGCAGGATAACAGGGTTTCAGCCCCAGCATTTT. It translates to CASRITGFQPQHF.

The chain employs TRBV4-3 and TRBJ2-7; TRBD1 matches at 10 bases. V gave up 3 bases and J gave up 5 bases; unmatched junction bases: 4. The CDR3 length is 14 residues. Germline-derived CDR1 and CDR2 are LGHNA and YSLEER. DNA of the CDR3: TGCGCCAGCAGCCAGCCGGGACAGGGGAACGAGCAGTACTTC. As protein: CASSQPGQGNEQYF.

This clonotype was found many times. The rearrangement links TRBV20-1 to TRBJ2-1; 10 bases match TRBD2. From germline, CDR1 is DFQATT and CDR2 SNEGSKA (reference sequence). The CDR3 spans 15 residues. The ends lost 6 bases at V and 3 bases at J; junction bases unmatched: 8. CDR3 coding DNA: TGCAGTGCAAAAGTAGCGGGAGGTGTCTACAATGAGCAGTTCTTC. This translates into CSAKVAGGVYNEQFF.

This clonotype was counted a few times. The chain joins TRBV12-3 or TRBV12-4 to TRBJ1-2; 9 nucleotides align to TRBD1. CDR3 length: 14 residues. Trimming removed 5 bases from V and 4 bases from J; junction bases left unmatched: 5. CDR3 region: CASSVRQGGYGYTF. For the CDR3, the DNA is TGTGCCAGCAGTGTCCGACAGGGGGGCTATGGCTACACCTTC.

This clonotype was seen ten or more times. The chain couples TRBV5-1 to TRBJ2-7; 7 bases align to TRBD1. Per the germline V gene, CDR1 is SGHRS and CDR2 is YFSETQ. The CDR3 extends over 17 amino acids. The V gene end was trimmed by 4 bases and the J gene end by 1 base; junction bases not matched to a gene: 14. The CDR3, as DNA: TGCGCCAGCAGCCTTCGGACAGGAGCCGTCCTATCCTACGAGCAGTACTTC. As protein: CASSLRTGAVLSYEQYF. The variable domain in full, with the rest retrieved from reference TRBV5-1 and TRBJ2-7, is KAGVTQTPRYLIKTRGQQVTLSCSPISGHRSVSWYQQTPGQGLQFLFEYFSETQRNKGNFPGRFSGRQFSNSRSEMNVSTLELGDSALYLCASSLRTGAVLSYEQYFGPGTRLTVT.

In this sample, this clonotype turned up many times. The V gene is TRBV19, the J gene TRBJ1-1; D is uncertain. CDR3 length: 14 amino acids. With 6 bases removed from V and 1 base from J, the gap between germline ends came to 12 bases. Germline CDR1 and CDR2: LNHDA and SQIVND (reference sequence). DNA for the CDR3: TGTGCCAGTAGGCCGCGGTCCGAGAACACTGAAGCTTTCTTT. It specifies CASRPRSENTEAFF.

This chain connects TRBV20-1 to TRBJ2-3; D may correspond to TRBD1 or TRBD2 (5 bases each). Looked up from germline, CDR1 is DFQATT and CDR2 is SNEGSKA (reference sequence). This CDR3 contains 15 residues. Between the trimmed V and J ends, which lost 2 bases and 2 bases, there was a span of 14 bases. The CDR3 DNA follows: TGCAGTGCTAGATTAGCGAAAGGGGCCACAGATACGCAGTATTTT. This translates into CSARLAKGATDTQYF.

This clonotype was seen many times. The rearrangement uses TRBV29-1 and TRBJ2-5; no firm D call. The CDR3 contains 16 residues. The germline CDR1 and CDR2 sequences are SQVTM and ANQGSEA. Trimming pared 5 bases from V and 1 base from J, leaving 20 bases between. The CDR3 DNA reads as TGCAGCGTTCATCGCGCCGCCGTGGACCGCCAAGAGACCCAGTACTTC. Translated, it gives CSVHRAAVDRQETQYF.

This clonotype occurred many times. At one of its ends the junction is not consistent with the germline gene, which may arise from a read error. This CDR3 reads CASTELLAGWWLFF. The CDR3 DNA is TGTGCCAGCACTGAACTACTAGCGGGCTGGTGGCTGTTTTTT. The chain combines TRBV6-1 with TRBJ2-2; 9 bases agree with TRBD2. The CDR3 covers 14 residues. Germline V gives CDR1 MNHNS, CDR2 SASEGT.

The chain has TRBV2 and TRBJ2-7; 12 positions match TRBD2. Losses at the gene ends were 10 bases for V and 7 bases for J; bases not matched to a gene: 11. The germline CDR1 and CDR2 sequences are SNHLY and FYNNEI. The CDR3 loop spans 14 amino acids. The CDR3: CAIRTSGDDGEQYF. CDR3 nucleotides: TGTGCCATAAGGACTAGCGGGGACGATGGGGAGCAGTACTTC.

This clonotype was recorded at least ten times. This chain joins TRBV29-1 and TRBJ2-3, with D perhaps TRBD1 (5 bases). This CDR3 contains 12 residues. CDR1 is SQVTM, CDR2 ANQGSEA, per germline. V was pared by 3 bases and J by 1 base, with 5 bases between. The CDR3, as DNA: TGCAGCGTTGACAGGGGCACAGATACGCAGTATTTT. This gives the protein CSVDRGTDTQYF.

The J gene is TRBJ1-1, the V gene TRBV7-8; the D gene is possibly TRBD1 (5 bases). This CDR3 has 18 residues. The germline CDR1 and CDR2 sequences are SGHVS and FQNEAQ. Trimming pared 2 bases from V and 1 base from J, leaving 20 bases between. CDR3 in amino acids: CASSLYLRGGTQNTEAFF. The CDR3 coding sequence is TGTGCCAGCAGCTTATACCTACGGGGGGGAACCCAGAACACTGAAGCTTTCTTT.

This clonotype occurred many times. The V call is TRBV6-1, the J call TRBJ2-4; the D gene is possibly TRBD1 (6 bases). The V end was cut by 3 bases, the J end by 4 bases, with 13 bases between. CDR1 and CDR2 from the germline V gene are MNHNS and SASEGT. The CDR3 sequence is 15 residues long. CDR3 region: CASSDVGGRKNIQYF. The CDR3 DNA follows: TGTGCCAGCAGTGATGTAGGGGGACGGAAAAACATTCAGTACTTC.

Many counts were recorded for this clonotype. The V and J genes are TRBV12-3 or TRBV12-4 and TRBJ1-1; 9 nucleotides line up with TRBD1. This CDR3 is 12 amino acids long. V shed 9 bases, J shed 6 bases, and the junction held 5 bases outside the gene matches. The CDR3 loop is CASNRGLAEAFF. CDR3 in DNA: TGTGCCAGTAACAGGGGGCTAGCTGAAGCTTTCTTT.

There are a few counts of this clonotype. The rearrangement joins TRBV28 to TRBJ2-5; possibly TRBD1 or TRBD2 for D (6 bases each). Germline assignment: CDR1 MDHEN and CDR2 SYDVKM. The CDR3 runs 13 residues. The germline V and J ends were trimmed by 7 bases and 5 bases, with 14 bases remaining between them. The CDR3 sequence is CASTSGARETQYF. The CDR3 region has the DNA TGTGCCAGCACTTCGGGGGCTCGGGAGACCCAGTACTTC.

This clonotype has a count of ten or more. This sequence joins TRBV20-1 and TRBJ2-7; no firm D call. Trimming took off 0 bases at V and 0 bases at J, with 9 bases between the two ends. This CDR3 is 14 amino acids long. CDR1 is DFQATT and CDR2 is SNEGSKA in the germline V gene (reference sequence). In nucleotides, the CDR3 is TGCAGTGCTAGAGATCCCGAGACCTCCTACGAGCAGTACTTC. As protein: CSARDPETSYEQYF.